Shown below are 16 T cell receptor beta chains from a single sample sequenced in a study of T-cell memory formation after mild COVID-19. TCRdb used MiXCR to reprocess the 5' RACE reads, holding one entry per CDR3 protein. Among roughly 250,000 distinct CDR3 sequences listed, 15% to 20% were seen once. The source material was PBMCs or a T cell subset sorted from them (not recorded which). These receptors were taken from a man aged 18 to 30 who had mild COVID-19 (a few samples of this study predate the infection). Cell type and time point are not known.

Here the CDR3 reads CASSYPETQYF. The DNA for the CDR3 is TGTGCCAGCAGTTACCCGGAGACGCAGTATTTT. J is TRBJ2-3 and V is TRBV6-2 or TRBV6-3; D unclear. Trimming left V 2 bases short and J 9 bases short, with 6 bases between. Germline-derived CDR1 and CDR2 are MNHEY and SVGEGT. The CDR3 loop spans 11 amino acids.

Only a few counts were recorded for this clonotype. V usage is TRBV10-2 and J usage is TRBJ1-3, with TRBD1 matching 8 bases. Germline CDR1 is WSHSY and CDR2 is SAAADI. With 7 bases clipped from V and 0 bases from J, the junction kept 2 bases outside the gene matches. This CDR3 is 14 amino acids long. The CDR3 reads CASTQGDSGNTIYF. The CDR3 DNA reads as TGCGCCAGCACACAGGGGGACTCTGGAAACACCATATATTTT.

Many counts were recorded for this clonotype. The chain combines TRBV12-3 or TRBV12-4 with TRBJ1-2; D is perhaps TRBD1 (5 bases). The V end lost 5 bases, the J end lost 8 bases, and 12 bases lay between the germline ends. The CDR3 is made up of 12 amino acids. As DNA, the CDR3 is TGTGCCAGCAGTCACTCTCGGGACGGCTACACCTTC. Its protein is CASSHSRDGYTF.

The CDR3 loop reads CASSQSSGGSLGEQFF. CDR3 DNA sequence: TGTGCCAGCAGCCAATCTAGCGGGGGGTCTCTAGGTGAGCAGTTCTTC. The V call is TRBV4-2, the J call TRBJ2-1; 11 bases fit TRBD2. Looked up from germline, CDR1 is LGHNA and CDR2 is YNFKEQ. Unmatched junction bases numbered 9, after V lost 2 bases and J lost 9 bases. This CDR3 is 16 amino acids long.

CDR3 amino acids: CASSLNRGTGNEQFF. The CDR3, as DNA: TGCGCCAGCAGCCTCAACAGGGGGACAGGTAATGAGCAGTTCTTC. The chain uses TRBV5-1 and TRBJ2-1, with 8 positions matching TRBD1. V lost 4 bases, J lost 7 bases, and 10 bases stayed unmatched. CDR3 size: 15 residues. Germline CDR1 and CDR2: SGHRS and YFSETQ.

This clonotype was counted a few times. This chain links TRBV12-3 or TRBV12-4 with TRBJ1-1; D may be TRBD1 (6 bases). CDR3 length equals 15 residues. V shed 5 bases and J shed 4 bases, with 17 bases lying between them. Here the CDR3 reads CASSPSTGAITEAFF. CDR3 bases: TGTGCCAGCAGTCCTTCGACGGGGGCGATCACTGAAGCTTTCTTT.

The table lists this clonotype with a few counts. This chain joins TRBV18 and TRBJ1-1; D unclear. This CDR3 contains 12 residues. With 3 bases removed from V and 8 bases from J, the gap between germline ends came to 10 bases. The germline gives CDR1 KGHSH, CDR2 LQKENI. The CDR3 coding sequence is TGTGCCAGCTCACCCTTAATAGGAGAAGCTTTCTTT. It specifies CASSPLIGEAFF.

This clonotype has just a few counts. The chain carries TRBV5-4 and TRBJ2-3; D not certain. The length of the CDR3 is 15 residues. Germline CDR1 reads SGHNT; CDR2 reads YYREEE (reference sequence). V dropped 4 bases and J dropped 4 bases, with 16 bases sitting between them. CDR3 sequence (DNA): TGTGCCAGCAGCGGGTCCTGGATTAGCCCAGATACGCAGTATTTT. Its protein is CASSGSWISPDTQYF.

This chain joins TRBV4-3 and TRBJ1-6; 8 bases match TRBD1. The CDR3 spans 16 residues. Germline V gives CDR1 LGHNA, CDR2 YSLEER. V shed 1 base, J shed 8 bases, and the junction held 7 bases outside the gene matches. The CDR3 is CASSQGPGGVDSPLHF. The CDR3 DNA sequence: TGCGCCAGCAGCCAAGGGCCAGGGGGCGTCGATTCACCCCTCCACTTT.

This clonotype was found many times. The chain joins TRBV6-2 or TRBV6-3 to TRBJ2-3, with D perhaps matching TRBD1 or TRBD2 (5 bases each). Trimming left V 4 bases short and J 6 bases short, with 11 bases between. This CDR3 has 13 residues. CDR1 and CDR2 from the germline V gene are MNHEY and SVGEGT. For the CDR3, the DNA is TGTGCCAGCAGTTCCCGGGGCGTGGATACGCAGTATTTT. Protein product: CASSSRGVDTQYF.

This clonotype was detected a few times. The chain couples TRBV7-2 to TRBJ2-1, with TRBD2 matching over 11 bases. The CDR3 extends over 16 amino acids. Germline V gives CDR1 SGHTA, CDR2 FQGNSA. J lost 9 bases, V lost 1 base, and 8 bases had no gene match. The CDR3 region has the DNA TGTGCCAGCAGCTTAGTCTCTAGCGGGGGGAAAAGTGAGCAGTTCTTC. Its protein is CASSLVSSGGKSEQFF.

This clonotype turned up a few times. The chain is built from TRBV7-9 and TRBJ2-3; no reliable D call. Germline V gene data show CDR1 as SEHNR and CDR2 as FQNEAQ (reference sequence). Trimming cost V 5 bases and J 2 bases, with 17 bases left between them. CDR3 length equals 16 residues. The CDR3 bases are TGTGCCAGCAGCCGCACCAACGTGCGGCTCACAGATACGCAGTATTTT. Translated: CASSRTNVRLTDTQYF.

This clonotype was counted only a few times. V is TRBV3-1 and J is TRBJ1-1, with D possibly matching TRBD1 (5 bases). This CDR3 is 16 amino acids long. Trimming removed 0 bases at V and 1 base at J, with 12 bases between. The germline CDR1 and CDR2 sequences are LGHDT and YNNKEL (reference sequence). The CDR3 is CASSQDSRVKNTEAFF. For the CDR3, the DNA is TGTGCCAGCAGCCAAGATAGCAGGGTGAAGAACACTGAAGCTTTCTTT. Combining the CDR3 with reference TRBV3-1 and TRBJ1-1 gives the whole variable domain DTAVSQTPKYLVTQMGNDKSIKCEQNLGHDTMYWYKQDSKKFLKIMFSYNNKELIINETVPNRFSPKSPDKAHLNLHINSLELGDSAVYFCASSQDSRVKNTEAFFGQGTRLTVV.

The gene calls are TRBV6-2 or TRBV6-3 and TRBJ1-2, with a tentative D call TRBD1 (5 bases). Germline CDR1 is MNHEY and CDR2 is SVGEGT. CDR3 length: 12 residues. V lost 6 bases and J 8 bases, leaving 13 bases between the germline ends. The CDR3 DNA reads as TGTGCCAGCAGCCAGGGACCTTTGGGCTACACCTTC. This translates into CASSQGPLGYTF.

This clonotype has just a few counts. The V and J genes are TRBV24-1 and TRBJ1-5; the match to TRBD1 covers 12 bases. V was clipped by 3 bases and J by 6 bases; unmatched bases: 5. In germline, CDR1 is KGHDR, CDR2 SFDVKD. The CDR3 contains 16 residues. CDR3 coding DNA: TGTGCCACCAGTGATACCGGGACAGGGGGCTTTCAGCCCCAGCATTTT. It codes for CATSDTGTGGFQPQHF.

The chain carries TRBV18 and TRBJ2-5; D may be TRBD1 or TRBD2 (5 bases each). Per germline, CDR1 KGHSH and CDR2 LQKENI. V was clipped by 1 base and J by 5 bases, with 20 bases between them. The CDR3 totals 17 residues. CDR3 in amino acids: CASSPLRMQGPGETQYF. CDR3 nucleotide sequence: TGTGCCAGCTCACCACTTAGGATGCAGGGACCGGGGGAGACCCAGTACTTC. Using reference TRBV18 and TRBJ2-5 for the parts outside the CDR3, the full variable domain is NAGVMQNPRHLVRRRGQEARLRCSPMKGHSHVYWYRQLPEEGLKFMVYLQKENIIDESGMPKERFSAEFPKEGPSILRIQQVVRGDSAAYFCASSPLRMQGPGETQYFGPGTRLLVL.